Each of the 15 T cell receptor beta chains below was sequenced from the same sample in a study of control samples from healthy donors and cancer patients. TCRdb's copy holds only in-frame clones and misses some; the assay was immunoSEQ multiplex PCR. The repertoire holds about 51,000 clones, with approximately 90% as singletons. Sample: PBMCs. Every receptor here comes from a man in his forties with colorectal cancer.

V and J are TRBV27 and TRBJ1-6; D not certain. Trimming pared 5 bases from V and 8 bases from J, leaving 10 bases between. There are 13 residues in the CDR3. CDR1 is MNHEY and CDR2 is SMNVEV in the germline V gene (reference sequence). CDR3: CASSPRAYSPLHF. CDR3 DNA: TGTGCCAGCAGTCCAAGGGCTTATTCACCCCTCCACTTT.

This chain's CDR3 is CASSWTGTNTGELFF. The CDR3 region has the DNA TGTGCCAGCAGTTGGACGGGCACGAACACCGGGGAGCTGTTTTTT. This rearrangement joins TRBV7-2 to TRBJ2-2; unclear D gene. V was trimmed by 6 bases and J by 0 bases, leaving 11 bases between them. CDR1 is SGHTA and CDR2 is FQGNSA in the germline V gene. This CDR3 contains 15 residues.

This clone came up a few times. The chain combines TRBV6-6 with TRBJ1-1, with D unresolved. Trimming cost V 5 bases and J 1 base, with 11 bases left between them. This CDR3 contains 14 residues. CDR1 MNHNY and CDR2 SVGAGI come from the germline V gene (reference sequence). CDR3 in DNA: TGTGCCAGCAGTGCCGCGGTAAGGAACACTGAAGCTTTCTTT. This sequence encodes CASSAAVRNTEAFF.

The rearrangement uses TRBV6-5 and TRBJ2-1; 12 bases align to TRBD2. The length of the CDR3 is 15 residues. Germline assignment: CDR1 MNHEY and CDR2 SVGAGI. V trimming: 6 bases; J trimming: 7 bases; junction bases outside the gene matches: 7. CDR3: CASSRRTSGNNEQFF. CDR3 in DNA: TGTGCCAGCAGCAGACGGACTAGCGGGAATAATGAGCAGTTCTTC.

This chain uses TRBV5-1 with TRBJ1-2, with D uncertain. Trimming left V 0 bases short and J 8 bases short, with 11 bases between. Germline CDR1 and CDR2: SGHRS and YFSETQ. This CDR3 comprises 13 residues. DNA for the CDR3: TGCGCCAGCAGCTTGGCAGACGGCTTAGGCTACACCTTC. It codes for CASSLADGLGYTF.

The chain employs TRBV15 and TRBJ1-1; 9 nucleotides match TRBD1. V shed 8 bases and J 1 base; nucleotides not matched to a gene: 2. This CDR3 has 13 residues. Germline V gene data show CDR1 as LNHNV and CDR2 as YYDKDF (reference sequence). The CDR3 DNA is TGTGCCACCCGGGACAGGGCGAACACTGAAGCTTTCTTT. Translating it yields CATRDRANTEAFF.

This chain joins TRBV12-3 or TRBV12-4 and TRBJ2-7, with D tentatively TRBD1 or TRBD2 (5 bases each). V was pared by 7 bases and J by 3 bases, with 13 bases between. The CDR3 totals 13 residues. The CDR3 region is CASTLGRHYEQYF. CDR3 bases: TGTGCCAGCACTTTGGGACGGCACTACGAGCAGTACTTC.

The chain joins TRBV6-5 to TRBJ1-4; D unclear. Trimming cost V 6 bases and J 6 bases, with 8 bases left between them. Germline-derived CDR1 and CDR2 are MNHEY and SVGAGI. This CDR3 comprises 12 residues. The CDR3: CASSLADEKLFF. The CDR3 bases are TGTGCCAGCAGCCTGGCCGATGAAAAACTGTTTTTT.

CDR3 bases: TGCGCCAGCAGCCAAGATGGGTCGGCTAGCGGAGCCCCCTCCTACGAGCAGTACTTC. It yields the protein CASSQDGSASGAPSYEQYF. The V call is TRBV4-3, the J call TRBJ2-7; 7 bases map to TRBD2. V was clipped by 0 bases and J by 0 bases; unmatched bases: 14. Germline V gene sequence: CDR1 LGHNA, CDR2 YSLEER. The CDR3 spans 19 residues.

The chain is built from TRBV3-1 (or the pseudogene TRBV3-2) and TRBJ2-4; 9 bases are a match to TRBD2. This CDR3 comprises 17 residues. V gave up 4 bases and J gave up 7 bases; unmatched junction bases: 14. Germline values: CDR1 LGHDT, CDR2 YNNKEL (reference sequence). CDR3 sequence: CASSRVGAGGPKNIQYF. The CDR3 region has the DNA TGTGCCAGCAGCCGGGTCGGGGCGGGAGGGCCGAAGAACATTCAGTACTTC.

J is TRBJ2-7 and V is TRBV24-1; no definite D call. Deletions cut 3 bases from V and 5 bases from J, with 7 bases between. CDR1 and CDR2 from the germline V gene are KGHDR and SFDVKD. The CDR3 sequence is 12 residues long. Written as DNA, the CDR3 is TGTGCCACCAGTGATATCCGGGACGAGCAGTACTTC. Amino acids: CATSDIRDEQYF.

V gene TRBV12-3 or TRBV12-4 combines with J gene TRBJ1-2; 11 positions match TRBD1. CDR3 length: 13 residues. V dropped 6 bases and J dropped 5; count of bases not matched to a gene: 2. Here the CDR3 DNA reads TGTGCCAGCAGCCGGGACAGGGGGTATGGCTACACCTTC. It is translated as CASSRDRGYGYTF.

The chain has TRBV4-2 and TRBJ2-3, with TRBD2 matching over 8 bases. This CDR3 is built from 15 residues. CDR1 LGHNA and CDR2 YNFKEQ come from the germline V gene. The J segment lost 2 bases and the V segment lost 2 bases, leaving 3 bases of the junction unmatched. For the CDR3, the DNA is TGTGCCAGCAGCCAAACTAGCGGTTACACAGATACGCAGTATTTT. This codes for CASSQTSGYTDTQYF.

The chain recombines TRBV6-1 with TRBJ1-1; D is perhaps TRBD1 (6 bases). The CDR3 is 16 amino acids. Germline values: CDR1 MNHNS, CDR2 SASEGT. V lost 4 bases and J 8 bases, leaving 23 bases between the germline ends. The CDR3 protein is CASSAPNRDILEEAFF. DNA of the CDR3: TGTGCCAGCAGTGCCCCAAATCGGGACATCTTAGAAGAAGCTTTCTTT.

The CDR3 region has the DNA TGTGCCAGCACTGACCGGGATTATAATTCACCCCTCCACTTT. This translates into CASTDRDYNSPLHF. The chain uses TRBV7-9 and TRBJ1-6, with no clear D. Trimming took 7 bases from V and 4 from J, leaving 11 bases between them. Germline lookup yields CDR1 SEHNR and CDR2 FQNEAQ (reference sequence). The CDR3 loop spans 14 amino acids.